This entry describes one TCR beta chain. These data are taken from a study of blood T cell repertoires in COVID-19. On the study more broadly: Sources were T cells, B-cell-depleted T cells, or PBMCs; the material itself was cDNA or gDNA.

In the source study's methods: Amplified reference gene primers provided the basis for estimating nucleated cell counts. Assay: immunoSEQ multiplex PCR; the TCRdb copy retains only in-frame clones and omits some. That table gives V, J and clone size, and the DNA gave D and trimming. The sample lists just over 300,000 clones, about 90% occurring once. Trimming cost V 10 bases and J 4 bases, with 16 bases left between them. This CDR3 has 13 amino acids. The participants were between roughly 18 and 100 years old and came from some 25 US areas. V usage is TRBV12-3 or TRBV12-4 and J usage is TRBJ1-2, with D unclear. The sequencing input was PBMCs or T cells enriched from blood (not recorded which). The origin of this receptor is a woman aged 18-29 years with acute COVID-19. The CDR3: CATTAGLSYGYTF. CDR3 nucleotides: TGTGCCACAACGGCAGGACTGTCCTATGGCTACACCTTC.